This T cell receptor (beta chain) came from a study of blood T cell repertoires in COVID-19. Study context: Sources were T cells, B-cell-depleted T cells, or PBMCs; the material itself was cDNA or gDNA.

This clone was seen only a few times. Original data processing: Reference gene primer amplification gave nucleated cell count estimates. Profiled with immunoSEQ multiplex PCR; TCRdb holds only in-frame clones, not every one. For V, J and clone size, that table is used; D and trimming come from the DNA. Here the sample spans some 340,000 clones, 75% to 90% being singletons. Participants' reported clinical history set cohort assignment. The recovered donors of Cohort 3 showed two negative PCRs, clearance, or symptom resolution. The receptor comes from a woman between 45 and 60 years old who had recovered from COVID-19. The sample was PBMCs or T cells enriched from blood (not recorded which).

CDR3 nucleotides: TGTGCCAGCAGCCCCGACCGGGATCGGGGCACTGAAGCTTTCTTT. It translates to CASSPDRDRGTEAFF. The chain employs TRBV7-8 and TRBJ1-1; D is uncertain. The V gene lost 5 bases and the J gene lost 4 bases, with 17 bases spanning the gap. This CDR3 has 15 residues. Germline CDR1 reads SGHVS; CDR2 reads FQNEAQ.